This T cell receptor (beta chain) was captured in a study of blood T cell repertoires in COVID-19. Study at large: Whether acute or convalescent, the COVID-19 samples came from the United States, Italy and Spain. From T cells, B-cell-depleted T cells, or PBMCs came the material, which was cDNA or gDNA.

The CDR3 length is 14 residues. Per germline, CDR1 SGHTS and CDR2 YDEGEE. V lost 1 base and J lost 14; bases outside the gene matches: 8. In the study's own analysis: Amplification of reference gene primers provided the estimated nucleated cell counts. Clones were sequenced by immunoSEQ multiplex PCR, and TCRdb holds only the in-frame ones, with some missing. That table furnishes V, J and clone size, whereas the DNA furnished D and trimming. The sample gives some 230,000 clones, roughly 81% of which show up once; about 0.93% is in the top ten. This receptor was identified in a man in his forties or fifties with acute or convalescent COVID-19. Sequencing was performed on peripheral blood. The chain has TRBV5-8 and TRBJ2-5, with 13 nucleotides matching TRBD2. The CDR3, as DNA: TGTGCCAGCAGCTTGAGACTAGCGGGGGGCCCCAAATACTTC. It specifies CASSLRLAGGPKYF.